This TCR beta chain came from a study of T cells in Graves' hyperthyroidism and ophthalmopathy. About the research overall: Peripheral blood was acquired at first diagnosis, ahead of any therapy whatsoever.

The CDR3 sequence is 15 residues long. Germline V gene data show CDR1 as LNHDA and CDR2 as SQIVND (reference sequence). V lost 3 bases to trimming and J lost 3 bases, with 12 bases between them. This clonotype was found a few times. Amplified regions were TCR beta CDR3 sequences from RNA transcripts. In the first-round RT-PCR of the TCR CDR3, the HTBI primer set was used. In TCRdb, the multiplex PCR reads were re-called with MiXCR into one record per CDR3 protein. The table records a few hundred thousand distinct CDR3 sequences, roughly 13% of them present only once. The TCR comes from a woman under 30 with Graves' hyperthyroidism. Sequenced material: blood. This chain joins TRBV19 and TRBJ1-5, with D hard to call. The CDR3 DNA sequence: TGTGCCAGTAGTATGGCATGGACGGACAATCAGCCCCAGCATTTT. Translation: CASSMAWTDNQPQHF. The full variable domain, completed using reference TRBV19 and TRBJ1-5, is DGGITQSPKYLFRKEGQNVTLSCEQNLNHDAMYWYRQDPGQGLRLIYYSQIVNDFQKGDIAEGYSVSREKKESFPLTVTSAQKNPTAFYLCASSMAWTDNQPQHFGDGTRLSIL.